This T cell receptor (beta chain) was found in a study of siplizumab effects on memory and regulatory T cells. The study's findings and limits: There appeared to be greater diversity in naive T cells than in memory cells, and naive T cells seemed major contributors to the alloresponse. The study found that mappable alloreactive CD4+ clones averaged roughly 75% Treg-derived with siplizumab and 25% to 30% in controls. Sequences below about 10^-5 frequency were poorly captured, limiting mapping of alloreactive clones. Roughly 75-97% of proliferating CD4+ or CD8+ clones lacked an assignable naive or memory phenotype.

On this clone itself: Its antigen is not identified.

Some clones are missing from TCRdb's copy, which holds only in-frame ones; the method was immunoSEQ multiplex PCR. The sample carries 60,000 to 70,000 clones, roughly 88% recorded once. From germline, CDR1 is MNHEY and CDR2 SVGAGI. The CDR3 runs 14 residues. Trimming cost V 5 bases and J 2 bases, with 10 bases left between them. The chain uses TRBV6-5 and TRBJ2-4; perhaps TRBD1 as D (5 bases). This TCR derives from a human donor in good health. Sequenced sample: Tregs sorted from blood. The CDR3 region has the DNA TGTGCCAGCAGTCCCCAGGGTCCCAAAAACATTCAGTACTTC. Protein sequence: CASSPQGPKNIQYF.